The T cell receptor beta chain under discussion was sequenced for a study of cytomegalovirus exposure and HLA in healthy donors. In the study overall: Within an early data release were about 85 million unique TCRs drawn from HLA-typed donors. Overall study results and limits: Some highly shared sequence variants likely arose as a pipeline artifact.

Researchers ran the PCR with 60 Vbeta and 13 Jbeta primers. The data were produced by immunoSEQ multiplex PCR, yet TCRdb's version contains in-frame clones alone and is incomplete. This table has about 110,000 clones, around four fifths appearing once. J lost 5 bases, V lost 1 base, and 9 bases had no gene match. The CDR3 has 17 residues. From germline, CDR1 is SGHTA and CDR2 FQGTGA. With respect to this clone: Antigen: not known.

The rearrangement joins TRBV7-3 to TRBJ2-2; 8 bases fit TRBD2. Material for sequencing was PBMCs. The receptor comes from a man younger than 45 in good health and CMV-seropositive. The CDR3 sequence is CASSLIPAGGRTGELFF. CDR3 DNA sequence: TGTGCCAGCAGCTTAATCCCCGCGGGGGGAAGGACCGGGGAGCTGTTTTTT.